These 21 T cell receptor beta chains originate from one sample sequenced in a study of OX40 agonist ivuxolimab in advanced cancers. The data were produced by immunoSEQ multiplex PCR, yet TCRdb's version contains in-frame clones alone and is incomplete. The sample contains more than 25,000 clones, over 80% of which appear only once. Source: CD4+ or CD8+ T cells sorted from blood, taken in a trial of the OX40 agonist ivuxolimab. These receptors were taken from an adult with an advanced solid tumor such as melanoma, head and neck, liver or kidney cancer.

J is TRBJ2-1 and V is TRBV28; unclear D gene. V was clipped by 2 bases and J by 7 bases, with 15 bases between them. Germline assignment: CDR1 MDHEN and CDR2 SYDVKM. The CDR3 covers 15 residues. This CDR3 is CASSLVAATLNEQFF. In nucleotides, the CDR3 is TGTGCCAGCAGTTTAGTTGCTGCTACCTTGAATGAGCAGTTCTTC.

The genes are TRBV10-3 and TRBJ2-3; D remains ambiguous. The CDR3 covers 14 residues. Trimming stripped 3 bases from V and 0 bases from J, with 7 bases between. The germline gives CDR1 ENHRY, CDR2 SYGVKD. In DNA form, the CDR3 reads TGTGCCATCAGTGACACGGGTAGCACAGATACGCAGTATTTT. This codes for CAISDTGSTDTQYF.

This sequence joins TRBV5-1 and TRBJ2-5; 12 positions match TRBD2. CDR1 is SGHRS and CDR2 is YFSETQ in the germline V gene. The junction had 4 bases not matched to a gene; V was cut back by 1 base and J by 0 bases. The CDR3 sequence is 17 residues long. DNA of the CDR3: TGCGCCAGCAGCTTGACTAGCGGGGGGCTCCACCAAGAGACCCAGTACTTC. Protein product: CASSLTSGGLHQETQYF.

This rearrangement joins TRBV19 to TRBJ2-7; D uncertain. The CDR3 is 14 amino acids. V lost 5 bases, J lost 0 bases, and 11 bases lay in between. Per germline, CDR1 LNHDA and CDR2 SQIVND (reference sequence). The CDR3 here is CASSPGPSSYEQYF. CDR3 nucleotide sequence: TGTGCCAGTAGTCCCGGGCCGAGCTCCTACGAGCAGTACTTC.

V usage is TRBV4-3 and J usage is TRBJ2-7, with D possibly matching TRBD2 (5 bases). Between the trimmed V and J ends, which lost 4 bases and 5 bases, there was a span of 12 bases. The germline CDR1 and CDR2 sequences are LGHNA and YSLEER. The CDR3 covers 13 residues. CDR3 amino acids: CASSLGEGNEQYF. The DNA for the CDR3 is TGCGCCAGCAGCCTGGGAGAGGGAAACGAGCAGTACTTC.

On this clone: One junction end does not reproduce the germline sequence, and a read error may be involved. The CDR3 coding sequence is TGTGCTAGCAGCTTGAGGGGGACAGGGATCTACGAGCAGTACTTC. Translated, it gives CASSLRGTGIYEQYF. The genes are TRBV7-7 and TRBJ2-7; 9 bases are a match to TRBD1. CDR3 length: 15 residues. Germline CDR1 and CDR2: SSHAT and FNYEAQ (reference sequence).

This clone was detected only once. This chain uses TRBV7-8 with TRBJ2-3; 7 bases are shared with TRBD2. The CDR3 length is 17 residues. V was pared by 2 bases and J by 2 bases, with 10 bases of the junction left unmatched. Germline V gene data show CDR1 as SGHVS and CDR2 as FQNEAQ. CDR3 sequence reads: CASSLPLAGGTTDTQYF. The CDR3 DNA follows: TGTGCCAGCAGCTTACCCTTAGCGGGTGGCACCACAGATACGCAGTATTTT.

This chain uses TRBV27 with TRBJ2-7; D might be TRBD2 (5 bases). The V end was cut by 3 bases, the J end by 0 bases, with 12 bases between. The CDR3 totals 15 residues. CDR1 is MNHEY, CDR2 SMNVEV, per germline (reference sequence). The CDR3 here is CASSLDFTSSYEQYF. The CDR3 nucleotides read TGTGCCAGCAGTTTGGACTTCACGAGCTCCTACGAGCAGTACTTC.

The chain has TRBV5-5 and TRBJ2-1; D call uncertain. The CDR3 is made up of 11 amino acids. Looked up from germline, CDR1 is SGHKS and CDR2 is YYEKEE (reference sequence). V lost 1 base and J lost 8, with 4 bases in between. CDR3 amino acids: CASSLIHEQFF. CDR3 nucleotide sequence: TGTGCCAGCAGCTTGATTCATGAGCAGTTCTTC.

J is TRBJ2-3 and V is TRBV6-4, with TRBD2 as a possible D gene (6 bases). CDR1 is MRHNA and CDR2 is SNTAGT in the germline V gene. V lost 2 bases, J lost 4 bases, and 10 bases lay in between. The CDR3 loop spans 14 amino acids. The CDR3 protein is CASSDGGWADTQYF. As DNA, the CDR3 is TGTGCCAGCAGTGACGGAGGGTGGGCAGATACGCAGTATTTT.

The chain recombines TRBV7-2 with TRBJ2-1; 8 bases fit TRBD2. This CDR3 spans 14 amino acids. The junction had 6 bases not matched to a gene; V was cut back by 5 bases and J by 6 bases. Germline V gene data show CDR1 as SGHTA and CDR2 as FQGNSA. The CDR3 here is CASSTGLATNEQFF. The DNA for the CDR3 is TGTGCCAGCAGCACAGGACTAGCAACCAATGAGCAGTTCTTC.

This rearrangement joins TRBV11-3 to TRBJ2-7; D is perhaps TRBD1 or TRBD2 (5 bases each). V was trimmed by 5 bases and J by 6 bases, leaving 14 bases between them. The CDR3 covers 13 residues. The germline CDR1 and CDR2 sequences are SGHNT and YENEEA. The CDR3 region is CASSAGTPSEQYF. CDR3 sequence (DNA): TGTGCCAGCAGCGCCGGGACCCCTTCCGAGCAGTACTTC.

The rearrangement joins TRBV4-2 to TRBJ2-7; D unresolved. With 5 bases removed from V and 1 base from J, the gap between germline ends came to 9 bases. CDR3 length: 13 residues. CDR1 LGHNA and CDR2 YNFKEQ come from the germline V gene. The DNA of the CDR3 is TGTGCCAGCAGCTTCATAGGTTCCTACGAGCAGTACTTC. This gives the protein CASSFIGSYEQYF.

The chain couples TRBV4-2 to TRBJ2-5; TRBD2 matches at 15 bases. CDR3 length: 18 residues. The trim removed 2 bases at V and 1 base at J, leaving 5 bases unmatched. Germline CDR1 is LGHNA and CDR2 is YNFKEQ. The CDR3 region is CASSQPGTSGGIQETQYF. Written as DNA, the CDR3 is TGTGCCAGCAGCCAACCCGGGACTAGCGGGGGGATCCAAGAGACCCAGTACTTC.

This clone appeared a single time. The J gene is TRBJ2-5, the V gene TRBV7-6, with TRBD2 matching 11 bases. CDR1 and CDR2 (germline): SGHVS, FNYEAQ. The J segment lost 11 bases and the V segment lost 2 bases, leaving 10 bases of the junction unmatched. This CDR3 spans 15 amino acids. CDR3 coding DNA: TGTGCCAGCAGCTTACTCTACGGGACTAGCGGCGAACAGTACTTC. It yields the protein CASSLLYGTSGEQYF.

This chain uses TRBV9 with TRBJ2-2, with 7 nucleotides matching TRBD1. V gave up 4 bases and J gave up 6 bases; unmatched junction bases: 15. The CDR3 is 17 amino acids. In germline, CDR1 is SGDLS, CDR2 YYNGEE. As DNA, the CDR3 is TGTGCCAGCAGCACACGCCCCCTGACAGGGCGGGCCGGGGAGCTGTTTTTT. It is translated as CASSTRPLTGRAGELFF. Looking up the rest from reference TRBV9 and TRBJ2-2 gives the full variable domain: DSGVTQTPKHLITATGQRVTLRCSPRSGDLSVYWYQQSLDQGLQFLIQYYNGEERAKGNILERFSAQQFPDLHSELNLSSLELGDSALYFCASSTRPLTGRAGELFFGEGSRLTVL.

Details on this clone: Its ends do not fully match the called genes, so a read error is possible. The chain links TRBV6-1 to TRBJ2-7; D unresolved. The CDR3 runs to 16 residues. Germline V gene data show CDR1 as MNHNS and CDR2 as SASEGT. The CDR3 DNA follows: TGTGCCAGCAGAGAAGGAGTTTTCGTAGGTGGCTACGAGCAGTACTTC. Amino acid sequence: CASREGVFVGGYEQYF.

The chain combines TRBV7-9 with TRBJ1-1, with no clear D. The CDR3 has 14 amino acids. Germline lookup yields CDR1 SEHNR and CDR2 FQNEAQ (reference sequence). V was pared by 6 bases and J by 0 bases, with 11 bases between. CDR3 bases: TGTGCCAGCAGTCCAAATTTCATGAACACTGAAGCTTTCTTT. This gives the protein CASSPNFMNTEAFF.

This clone counts as medium-sized. The rearrangement links TRBV27 to TRBJ1-2; D is unresolved. V lost 8 bases and J 3 bases, leaving 16 bases between the germline ends. The V gene's germline CDR1 is MNHEY and CDR2 SMNVEV (reference sequence). This CDR3 is built from 14 residues. Here the CDR3 DNA reads TGTGCCAGCGGCGCGGAGGGTATCCACTATGGCTACACCTTC. Translated: CASGAEGIHYGYTF.

V gene TRBV30 combines with J gene TRBJ2-2, with D perhaps matching TRBD1 or TRBD2 (5 bases each). Germline V gives CDR1 GTSNPN, CDR2 SVGIG (reference sequence). The CDR3 has 16 amino acids. V was shortened by 1 base and J by 0 bases, with 12 bases between the two germline ends. The CDR3 DNA is TGTGCCTGGAGTGAATCCGGGACGGCGAACACCGGGGAGCTGTTTTTT. It is translated as CAWSESGTANTGELFF.

The V call is TRBV4-3, the J call TRBJ1-3; the match to TRBD1 covers 9 bases. With 4 bases clipped from V and 3 bases from J, the junction kept 4 bases outside the gene matches. This CDR3 is 15 amino acids long. CDR1 and CDR2 (germline): LGHNA, YSLEER. DNA for the CDR3: TGCGCCAGCAGCCTCGGGACAGGGAATGGAAACACCATATATTTT. It codes for CASSLGTGNGNTIYF.